This TCR beta chain was captured in a study of human versus mouse CDR3 diversity and MHC coevolution. This CDR3 comprises 15 residues. V lost 5 bases, J lost 4 bases, and 12 bases lay in between. Germline CDR1 and CDR2: MNHEY and SVGAGI. Generated by immunoSEQ multiplex PCR, the TCRdb table keeps only in-frame clones and is missing some. The table records tens of thousands of clones, around 94% of them present only once. The sequence derives from a person aged 55 to 69 in good health. The sample was naive CD4+ T cells from blood. Subset meaning: CD45RO-negative CD62L-positive naive CD4 T cells. V and J are TRBV6-5 and TRBJ2-6; D might be TRBD1 (6 bases). Here the CDR3 DNA reads TGTGCCAGCAGTCTAGACAGGTCCGGGGCCAACGTCCTGACTTTC. Translation gives CASSLDRSGANVLTF.